Below, one T cell receptor beta chain is given with its context. These data originate in a study of CD8+CD57+ T cells in acquired aplastic anemia. TCR beta VDJ and CDR3 were profiled, and genomic DNA was the template. TCRdb redid the calling of the reads with MiXCR, one entry per CDR3 protein. The sample holds around 150,000 distinct CDR3 sequences, 40% to 60% seen once. Germline V gene sequence: CDR1 DFQATT, CDR2 SNEGSKA (reference sequence). Trimming removed 0 bases from V and 5 bases from J, with 15 bases in between. The CDR3 length is 15 residues. Patients who underwent sequencing had shown CD8+CD57+ cell expansion by flow cytometry. When blood sampling took place, the patients had received no therapy.

Sequencing input: sorted CD4+, CD8+, or CD8+CD57+ T cells (not recorded which) from PBMCs. This TCR was recovered from a human donor with aplastic anemia. The V and J genes are TRBV20-1 and TRBJ2-3, with D possibly called TRBD1 or TRBD2 (6 bases each). CDR3 DNA sequence: TGCAGTGCTAGAGATCATCGGGGGCCTAGAGATACGCAGTATTTT. Translating it yields CSARDHRGPRDTQYF.